This is a list of T cell receptor beta chains from one sample in a study of blood T cell repertoires in COVID-19. Data came from immunoSEQ multiplex PCR; TCRdb stores just in-frame clones and leaves some out. The table lists under 200,000 clones, over 90% of them singletons. Source material: peripheral blood. These receptors came from a man in his forties or fifties with acute or convalescent COVID-19. The CDR3 runs from the conserved cysteine through the conserved F or W. A D gene is named only where the DNA matches it firmly. Clone size is shown for a subset of rows, as once, few, many or a class of expanded clone.

v_call	d_call	clone_size	j_call	cdr3_aa	cdr3_nt
TRBV5-6	NA	NA	TRBJ2-2	CASSLLTGELFF	TGTGCCAGCAGCCTTCTTACCGGGGAGCTGTTTTTT
TRBV2	NA	NA	TRBJ2-2	CASTGFTGELFF	TGTGCCAGCACAGGGTTCACCGGGGAGCTGTTTTTT
TRBV7-2	NA	once	TRBJ2-4	CASSFDPGGRAKNIQYF	TGTGCCAGCAGCTTCGACCCTGGGGGGAGGGCCAAAAACATTCAGTACTTC
TRBV7-9	NA	few	TRBJ1-5	CASSLVMSAGNNQPQHF	TGTGCCAGCAGCTTAGTGATGTCGGCGGGCAACAATCAGCCCCAGCATTTT
TRBV19	NA	NA	TRBJ1-2	CASRDLQGYYGYTF	TGTGCCAGTAGAGACTTACAGGGCTACTATGGCTACACCTTC
TRBV30	NA	NA	TRBJ2-7	CAWNGQGGEQYF	TGTGCCTGGAACGGGCAGGGTGGCGAGCAGTACTTC
TRBV5-1	TRBD2	NA	TRBJ2-3	CASSPETSGRASDTQYF	TGCGCCAGCAGCCCCGAGACTAGCGGGAGGGCCTCAGATACGCAGTATTTT
TRBV5-6	NA	once	TRBJ1-2	CASSRQANYGYTF	TGTGCCAGCAGTAGACAGGCTAACTATGGCTACACCTTC
TRBV5-8	NA	NA	TRBJ1-2	CASSLNWGYTF	TGTGCCAGCAGCTTAAACTGGGGCTACACCTTC
TRBV13	NA	NA	TRBJ1-4	CASSLGRKGAGEKLFF	TGTGCCAGCAGCTTAGGCCGAAAAGGGGCTGGGGAAAAACTGTTTTTT
TRBV7-2	TRBD1	NA	TRBJ1-6	CASSLRDSQTYNSPLHF	TGTGCCAGCAGCTTACGGGACAGCCAAACCTATAATTCACCCCTCCACTTT
TRBV28	NA	NA	TRBJ1-1	CASSSRVWNTEAFF	TGTGCCAGCAGTTCCAGGGTATGGAACACTGAAGCTTTCTTT
TRBV10-2	NA	NA	TRBJ1-1	CASRAWTEAFF	TGCGCCAGCAGGGCCTGGACTGAAGCTTTCTTT
TRBV9	NA	once	TRBJ2-7	CASSEGDGESYEQYF	TGTGCCAGCAGCGAGGGGGACGGAGAATCCTACGAGCAGTACTTC
TRBV27	TRBD2	NA	TRBJ2-1	CASSRGGSGNEQFF	TGTGCCAGCAGCCGGGGGGGATCGGGCAATGAGCAGTTCTTC
TRBV19	TRBD1	once	TRBJ1-5	CASRWTGPGVSNQPQHF	TGTGCCAGTAGATGGACAGGCCCGGGGGTTAGCAATCAGCCCCAGCATTTT
TRBV6-2/TRBV6-3	NA	NA	TRBJ1-1	CASSYGRLNTEAFF	TGTGCCAGCAGTTACGGCAGGCTGAACACTGAAGCTTTCTTT
TRBV7-6	NA	few	TRBJ1-5	CASSLSGFNQPQHF	TGTGCCAGCAGCTTATCAGGGTTCAATCAGCCCCAGCATTTT
TRBV2	NA	NA	TRBJ1-1	CASMMEVMNTEAFF	TGTGCCAGCATGATGGAGGTGATGAACACTGAAGCTTTCTTT
TRBV15	NA	NA	TRBJ2-2	CATSVDRRNTGELFF	TGTGCCACCAGCGTTGACAGGAGGAACACCGGGGAGCTGTTTTTT
TRBV2	NA	NA	TRBJ2-5	CASRVGETQYF	TGTGCCAGCAGGGTCGGGGAGACCCAGTACTTC
TRBV5-4	TRBD1	NA	TRBJ1-3	CASSNRDRDGNTIYF	TGTGCCAGCAGCAACCGGGACAGGGATGGAAACACCATATATTTT
TRBV27	NA	NA	TRBJ1-5	CASSLLGQAQPQHF	TGTGCCAGCAGTTTATTGGGGCAGGCTCAGCCCCAGCATTTT
TRBV3-1/TRBV3-2	TRBD2	NA	TRBJ2-7	CASSHSGLSYEQYF	TGTGCCAGCAGCCATAGCGGGTTGTCCTACGAGCAGTACTTC
TRBV5-1	TRBD1	once	TRBJ2-1	CASSQPGQAKFF	TGCGCCAGCAGCCAACCGGGACAGGCAAAGTTCTTC
TRBV11-3	NA	NA	TRBJ2-1	CASSLDNNEQFF	TGTGCCAGCAGCTTAGACAACAATGAGCAGTTCTTC
TRBV28	TRBD1	NA	TRBJ1-5	CATRNRGPSNQPQHF	TGTGCCACCCGAAACAGGGGGCCCTCCAATCAGCCCCAGCATTTT
TRBV27	TRBD1	NA	TRBJ2-5	CASSPTGLETQYF	TGTGCCAGCAGTCCGACAGGGCTGGAGACCCAGTACTTC
TRBV9	NA	NA	TRBJ1-1	CASSHGGGLGTEAFF	TGTGCCAGCAGCCATGGGGGGGGCTTGGGCACTGAAGCTTTCTTT
TRBV4-2	NA	few	TRBJ1-6	CASSQDLGQFPNSPLHF	TGTGCCAGCAGCCAAGATCTTGGACAGTTCCCCAATTCACCCCTCCACTTT
TRBV28	NA	once	TRBJ1-3	CASSVRGGNTIYF	TGTGCCAGCAGTGTGCGTGGTGGAAACACCATATATTTT
TRBV4-2	TRBD1	NA	TRBJ2-3	CASSQLGTGGDTQYF	TGTGCCAGCAGCCAACTCGGGACAGGGGGGGATACGCAGTATTTT
TRBV6-2/TRBV6-3	NA	NA	TRBJ1-5	CASSYAGNLQPQHF	TGTGCCAGCAGTTACGCGGGAAACCTGCAGCCCCAGCATTTT
TRBV7-2	TRBD1	NA	TRBJ2-1	CASSPQDRGEQFF	TGTGCCAGCAGCCCCCAGGACAGGGGCGAGCAGTTCTTC
TRBV19	TRBD2	once	TRBJ2-1	CASSLAGGVGEQFF	TGTGCCAGTAGTTTAGCGGGAGGAGTAGGTGAGCAGTTCTTC
TRBV6-5	NA	NA	TRBJ1-6	CASSYSGAGNSPLHF	TGTGCCAGCAGTTACTCCGGGGCGGGGAATTCACCCCTCCACTTT
TRBV10-3	NA	NA	TRBJ1-2	CAISEGPGANYGYTF	TGTGCCATCAGTGAGGGACCGGGAGCTAACTATGGCTACACCTTC
TRBV3-1/TRBV3-2	NA	NA	TRBJ1-2	CASSQDSNYGYTF	TGTGCCAGCAGCCAAGACTCCAACTATGGCTACACCTTC
TRBV30	NA	NA	TRBJ2-7	CAWKRPSSYEQYF	TGTGCCTGGAAGAGGCCAAGCTCCTACGAGCAGTACTTC
TRBV10-3	NA	once	TRBJ1-3	CATMDSDSGNTIYF	TGTGCCACAATGGACAGCGACTCTGGAAACACCATATATTTT
TRBV4-3	NA	NA	TRBJ2-2	CASSQEVASQPGELFF	TGCGCCAGCAGCCAAGAGGTAGCGAGCCAGCCCGGGGAGCTGTTTTTT
TRBV27	NA	NA	TRBJ1-4	CASRGGRWGEKLFF	TGTGCCAGCCGAGGGGGTAGATGGGGAGAAAAACTGTTTTTT
TRBV10-3	TRBD1	NA	TRBJ1-1	CAMAPGQGAIGKTEAFF	TGTGCCATGGCACCGGGACAGGGGGCTATCGGCAAGACTGAAGCTTTCTTT
TRBV25-1	TRBD1	NA	TRBJ2-4	CATGMGQKNIQYF	TGTGCCACGGGAATGGGACAGAAAAACATTCAGTACTTC
TRBV30	TRBD1	NA	TRBJ2-7	CAWSVNDRTGRYYEQYF	TGTGCCTGGAGTGTGAATGATAGGACAGGGCGTTACTACGAGCAGTACTTC
TRBV2	TRBD2	NA	TRBJ2-3	CASSAQRGSTDTQYF	TGTGCCAGCAGTGCTCAGCGGGGGAGCACAGATACGCAGTATTTT
TRBV28	NA	NA	TRBJ2-2	CASKRVAPGELFF	TGTGCCAGCAAAAGAGTAGCTCCCGGGGAGCTGTTTTTT
TRBV10-3	TRBD1	NA	TRBJ1-5	CAISEVRGKSNQPQHF	TGTGCCATCAGTGAGGTCAGGGGGAAAAGCAATCAGCCCCAGCATTTT
TRBV4-3	TRBD1	NA	TRBJ1-2	CASSRDGQGLNYGYTF	TGCGCCAGCAGCCGAGACGGACAGGGCCTAAACTATGGCTACACCTTC
TRBV6-1	NA	once	TRBJ2-7	CASSELGTPTRYEQYF	TGTGCCAGCAGTGAATTGGGCACCCCTACCCGCTACGAGCAGTACTTC
TRBV11-2	TRBD2	NA	TRBJ2-1	CASSPPGLAGEGQFF	TGTGCCAGCAGCCCTCCGGGACTAGCGGGAGAGGGCCAGTTCTTC
TRBV6-2/TRBV6-3	NA	NA	TRBJ2-3	CASSYPRLTRKSTDTQYF	TGTGCCAGCAGTTACCCCAGACTGACCAGAAAAAGCACAGATACGCAGTATTTT
TRBV2	TRBD1	once	TRBJ2-7	CASKGTGYSQQYF	TGTGCCAGCAAAGGGACAGGATACTCCCAGCAGTACTTC
TRBV18	TRBD2	NA	TRBJ2-7	CASSNRGLAASYEQYF	TGTGCCAGCTCCAACCGCGGACTAGCGGCATCCTACGAGCAGTACTTC
TRBV29-1	NA	NA	TRBJ1-2	CSVERTGDGYTF	TGCAGCGTTGAACGGACGGGGGATGGCTACACCTTC